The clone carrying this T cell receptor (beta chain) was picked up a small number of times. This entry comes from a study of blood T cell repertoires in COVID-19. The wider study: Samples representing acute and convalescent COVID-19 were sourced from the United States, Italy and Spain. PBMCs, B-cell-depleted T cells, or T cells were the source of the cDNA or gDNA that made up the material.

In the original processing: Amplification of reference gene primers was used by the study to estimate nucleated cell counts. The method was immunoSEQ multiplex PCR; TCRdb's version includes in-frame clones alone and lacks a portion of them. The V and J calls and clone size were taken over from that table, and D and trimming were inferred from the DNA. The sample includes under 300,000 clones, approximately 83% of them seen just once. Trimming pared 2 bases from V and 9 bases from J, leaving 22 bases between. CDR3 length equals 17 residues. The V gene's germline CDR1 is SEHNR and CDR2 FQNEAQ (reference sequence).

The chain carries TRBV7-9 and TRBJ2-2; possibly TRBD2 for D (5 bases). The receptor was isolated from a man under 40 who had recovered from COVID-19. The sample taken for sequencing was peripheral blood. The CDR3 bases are TGTGCCAGCAGCTTACCGTTCGTGAGGGAGTTGGGCCGGGAGCTGTTTTTT. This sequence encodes CASSLPFVRELGRELFF. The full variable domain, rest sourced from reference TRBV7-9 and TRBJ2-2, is DTGVSQNPRHKITKRGQNVTFRCDPISEHNRLYWYRQTLGQGPEFLTYFQNEAQLEKSRLLSDRFSAERPKGSFSTLEIQRTEQGDSAMYLCASSLPFVRELGRELFFGEGSRLTVL.